The TCR beta chain described here comes from a study of CD8 T cells in ankylosing spondylitis. General study findings and limits: Typical of ankylosing spondylitis blood, it appeared, was a TCR beta motif of roughly eight highly homologous variants.

This clonotype has at least ten counts. The antigen is unknown. This CDR3 comprises 16 residues. Trimming removed 3 bases from V and 1 base from J; junction bases left unmatched: 4. Germline CDR1 reads DFQATT; CDR2 reads SNEGSKA (reference sequence). TCRdb independently ran MiXCR on the 5' RACE reads; one entry per CDR3 protein. The sample lists about 510,000 distinct CDR3 sequences, about 5.2% occurring once. Sequenced material: blood, either unsorted or a sorted T cell fraction (not recorded which). The chain uses TRBV20-1 and TRBJ2-2, with 11 bases aligning to TRBD2. The receptor was isolated from a male donor with ankylosing spondylitis. DNA for the CDR3: TGCAGTGCTAGGGTAGCGGGGGGGGTGAACACCGGGGAGCTGTTTTTT. It translates to CSARVAGGVNTGELFF.